This T cell receptor (beta chain) was documented in a study of regulatory T cells in long-lasting Graves disease (dated by TCRdb to the early 2020s). With respect to the entire study: To count as having persistent Graves' disease, a patient had to have received antithyroid drug treatment for over 5 years with TSH receptor autoantibodies remaining persistently positive. Persistent Graves' disease patients were compared with newly diagnosed Graves' disease patients by peripheral blood TCR sequencing and RNA sequencing. The study was conducted in China and was registered as a clinical trial. A total of around 35 samples underwent TCR sequencing, from roughly 13 patients with persistent Graves' disease and 20 or so patients with newly diagnosed Graves' disease. Antithyroid drugs had been taken for approximately ten years on average by persistent Graves' disease patients in the clinical cohort.

According to the germline V gene, CDR1 reads MGHDK and CDR2 reads SYGVNS. The V end gives up 3 bases and the J end 5 bases, leaving 7 bases in the junction not matched to a gene. The CDR3 holds 15 amino acids from the cysteine to the phenylalanine. Only the CDR3 DNA stays, 45 bases, in frame from base 1. Per the publication, the time point label means: persistent/refractory GD, antithyroid drugs over 5 years with positive TRAb. RNA was extracted from PBMCs in TRIzol for both TCR sequencing and RNA sequencing. Graves' disease was diagnosed according to American Thyroid Association guidelines. Recruitment of patients was carried out at an endocrinology department in Xi'an, China. Each patient gave around 9.2 milliliters of peripheral blood, collected in an EDTA anticoagulant tube. PBMCs were isolated by Ficoll Paque Plus density gradient separation without further T cell sorting. An Agilent 2100 Bioanalyzer and agarose gel were used to check RNA quality, and a NanoDrop 2000 was used to measure RNA concentration.

Here is what the overall study found, with its caveats: The study examined only peripheral blood because the primary lesion, thyroid tissue, could not be accessed. More public clonotypes were shared among persistent patients (under 3,000) than among newly diagnosed patients (more than 900). As a limitation, the authors acknowledged that the small sample size may reduce accuracy. Only the TCR beta chain was sequenced and analyzed. Persistent Graves' disease patients showed lower TCR Shannon entropy and fewer highly expanded clones than newly diagnosed patients, suggesting clonal expansion. Persistent disease showed preferential use of TRBV28, TRBJ1-2 and TRBJ2-5, whereas newly diagnosed disease favored TRBV20-1 and TRBJ2-1.

Library generation was performed with multiplex PCR. The instrument was an Illumina HiSeq 4000. iRepertoire HTBI primers and Arm-PCR amplification of CDR3 regions were used to construct TCR beta libraries. Gel purification was performed on PCR products prior to sequencing. The study's own analysis went as follows. Across samples, some 62 TRBV and 13 to 15 TRBJ segments were identified and used for gene usage analysis of CDR3 amino acid clonotypes. COPE and FqMerger were used to merge filtered high-quality paired reads into contigs. BLAST was used to align contigs to the IMGT TRBV, TRBD and TRBJ reference genes, and CDR3 was defined following IMGT. Any clonotype with a frequency above 0.1% was classified as a highly expanded clone. Repertoire diversity was measured by Shannon entropy, and V-J evenness by the Gini coefficient. A clonotype found in more than one individual was treated as public. Using fastp trimming at Q25 and MiXCR clonotype assembly, TCRdb reanalyzed the public sequencing data and kept in-frame beta chains. Here each entry gathers all rows of one CDR3 protein and keeps the most common genes and DNA. In this record, the V and J calls reflect TCRdb's handling and not the investigators' own analysis. This sample gives some 430,000 distinct CDR3 sequences in total; roughly a fifth of them show up just once. Roughly 7% of the sample lies in the top ten.

The table lists this clonotype with a few counts. No antigen is known for it. Base qualities are missing; no much larger clone stands one base away. This receptor was taken from a female donor with Graves disease. The source was peripheral blood mononuclear cells (PBMCs), collected when the disease was refractory, from a patient treated with antithyroid drugs. This chain joins TRBV25-1 to TRBJ1-1; a stretch of 9 junction bases matches TRBD1. The sequence in DNA is TGTGCCAGCAGTGATCAACAGGGGGCAGGGACTGAAGCTTTCTTT. It is translated as CASSDQQGAGTEAFF.